Ten or more counts support the clone carrying this T cell receptor (beta chain). Antigen: not known. The junction had 9 bases not matched to a gene; V was cut back by 7 bases and J by 2 bases. This CDR3 contains 15 residues. CDR1 SNHLY and CDR2 FYNNEI come from the germline V gene. The data belong to a study of neurological immune-mediated disorders. General study results and limits: No CDR3 amino acid sequences recurred among expanded clones across subjects, suggesting private repertoires in all groups.

From 15-18 subjects, over 200 million TCR-beta sequences were obtained in each sequencing run. TCRdb independently ran MiXCR on the 5' RACE reads; one entry per CDR3 protein. The sample includes around 48,000 distinct CDR3 sequences, around 10% of them seen just once. The chain joins TRBV2 to TRBJ2-3; 7 nucleotides align to TRBD1. The clonotype comes from a woman aged 40 to 50 with HTLV-1-associated myelopathy (HAM/TSP). Material for sequencing was PBMCs. The CDR3 DNA is TGTGCCAGCAAGAACAGGGGAGTTGCCACAGATACGCAGTATTTT. Amino acids: CASKNRGVATDTQYF.